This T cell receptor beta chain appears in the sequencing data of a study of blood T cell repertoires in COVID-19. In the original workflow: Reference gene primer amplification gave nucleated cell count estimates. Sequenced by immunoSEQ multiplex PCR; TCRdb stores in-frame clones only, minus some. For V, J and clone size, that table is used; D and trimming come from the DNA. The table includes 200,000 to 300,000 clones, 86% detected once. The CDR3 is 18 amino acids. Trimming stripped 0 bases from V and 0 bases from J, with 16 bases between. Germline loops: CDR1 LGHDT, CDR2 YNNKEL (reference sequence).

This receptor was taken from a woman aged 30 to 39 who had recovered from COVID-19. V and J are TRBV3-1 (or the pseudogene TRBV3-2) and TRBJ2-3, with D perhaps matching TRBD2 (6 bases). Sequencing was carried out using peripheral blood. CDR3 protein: CASSQDVVAVISTDTQYF. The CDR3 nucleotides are TGTGCCAGCAGCCAAGATGTAGTAGCGGTCATTAGCACAGATACGCAGTATTTT.